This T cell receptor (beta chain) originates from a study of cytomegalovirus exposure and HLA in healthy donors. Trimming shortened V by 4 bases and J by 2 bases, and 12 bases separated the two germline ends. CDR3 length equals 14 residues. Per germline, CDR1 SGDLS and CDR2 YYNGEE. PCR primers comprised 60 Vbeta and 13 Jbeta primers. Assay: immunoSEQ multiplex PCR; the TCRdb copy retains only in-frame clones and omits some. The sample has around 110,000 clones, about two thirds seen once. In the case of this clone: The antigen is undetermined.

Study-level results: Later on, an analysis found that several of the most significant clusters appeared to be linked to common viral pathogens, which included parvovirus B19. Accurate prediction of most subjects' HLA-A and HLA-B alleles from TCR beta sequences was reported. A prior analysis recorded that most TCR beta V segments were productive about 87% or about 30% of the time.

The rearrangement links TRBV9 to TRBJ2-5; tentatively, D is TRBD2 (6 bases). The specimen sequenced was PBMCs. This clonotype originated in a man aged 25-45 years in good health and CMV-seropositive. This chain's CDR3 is CASSPGGIQETQYF. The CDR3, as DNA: TGTGCCAGCAGCCCCGGGGGAATACAAGAGACCCAGTACTTC.